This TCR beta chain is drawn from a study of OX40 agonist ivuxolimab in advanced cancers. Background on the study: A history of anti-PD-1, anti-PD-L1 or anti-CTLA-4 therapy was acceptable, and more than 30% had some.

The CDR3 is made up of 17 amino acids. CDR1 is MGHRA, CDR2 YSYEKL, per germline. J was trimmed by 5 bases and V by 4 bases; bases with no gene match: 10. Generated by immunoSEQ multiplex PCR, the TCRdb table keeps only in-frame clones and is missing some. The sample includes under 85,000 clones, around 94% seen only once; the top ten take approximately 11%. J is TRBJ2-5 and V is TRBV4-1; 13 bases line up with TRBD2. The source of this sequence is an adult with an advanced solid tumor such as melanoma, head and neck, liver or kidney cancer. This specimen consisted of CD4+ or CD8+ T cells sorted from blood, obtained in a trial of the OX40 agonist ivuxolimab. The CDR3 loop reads CASSPTSGRALGETQYF. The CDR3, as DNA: TGCGCCAGCAGCCCTACTAGCGGGAGGGCCCTCGGGGAGACCCAGTACTTC.